The 2 T cell receptor beta chains below all came from one sample that was sequenced in a study of blood T cell repertoires in COVID-19. The repertoire was sequenced with immunoSEQ multiplex PCR; TCRdb's copy has only in-frame clones and lacks some. Of a few hundred thousand clones detected, 70% to 90% appear once; the ten largest clones hold roughly 4.9%. Sequencing input: PBMCs or T cells enriched from blood (not recorded which). The receptors originated from a woman under 40 who had been exposed to COVID-19.

This clone was counted a few times. The chain combines TRBV9 with TRBJ1-1, with D maybe TRBD1 (6 bases). The V end was cut by 3 bases, the J end by 0 bases, with 9 bases between. Germline values: CDR1 SGDLS, CDR2 YYNGEE. This CDR3 region has 14 residues. Written as DNA, the CDR3 is TGTGCCAGCAGCGCCCGGACAGTGAACACTGAAGCTTTCTTT. Residues: CASSARTVNTEAFF.

This clone was seen a single time. The rearrangement uses TRBV18 and TRBJ2-5; TRBD1 matches at 7 bases. After removal of 6 bases from V and 4 bases from J, the junction contained 11 bases not matched to a gene. CDR1 and CDR2 from the germline V gene are KGHSH and LQKENI. The CDR3 has 15 amino acids. DNA of the CDR3: TGTGCCAGCTCCCGGAGGCAGGGGGAAGGAGAGACCCAGTACTTC. Protein: CASSRRQGEGETQYF.